This T cell receptor beta chain emerged from a study of tumor and adjacent non-tumor tissue in lung cancer. Study-level findings and limits: Normal lung showed higher cumulative top 100 clone frequency than tumor. Tumor tissue had significantly higher TCR diversity than normal lung.

Note on this clonotype: Its antigen is not identified. The junction does not match germline at one end; this may be a read error.

The template was RNA from unsorted bulk tissue. Looked up from germline, CDR1 is DFQATT and CDR2 is SNEGSKA (reference sequence). The length of the CDR3 is 15 residues. TCRbeta libraries were built with three rounds of nested PCR, modified from ARM-PCR. Using its own MiXCR run on the multiplex PCR reads, TCRdb lists one record per CDR3 protein. The sample yields about 200,000 distinct CDR3 sequences, less than 80% seen once. Sequencing was done on a sample of lung tumor tissue. The gene calls are TRBV20-1 and TRBJ1-6, with D possibly matching TRBD1 (6 bases). This TCR was recovered from a man in his 60s with non-small cell lung cancer. Here the CDR3 DNA reads TGCAGTGCTATAGTCCCGCCAGGGGCGAATTCATCCCTCCACTTT. Its translation is CSAIVPPGANSSLHF.